One TCR beta chain is described in this entry. This CDR3 has 14 amino acids. Germline assignment: CDR1 SGHNT and CDR2 YYREEE (reference sequence). The V gene end was trimmed by 2 bases and the J gene end by 5 bases; junction bases not matched to a gene: 6. The sample is drawn from a study of blood T cell repertoires in COVID-19. Across the study: In each case, the material was cDNA or gDNA derived from T cells, B-cell-depleted T cells, or PBMCs.

In the source study's methods: Reference gene primer amplification yielded estimated nucleated cell counts. TCRdb keeps only in-frame clones here, not all; method: immunoSEQ multiplex PCR. That table gives V, J and clone size, and the DNA gave D and trimming. The sample comprises roughly 30,000 clones, about 70% of which are singletons, and about 17% rests with the top ten. The chain recombines TRBV5-4 with TRBJ2-7, with 8 positions matching TRBD1. The TCR sequence derives from a human donor in a cohort sampled during active COVID-19. The sequenced sample was peripheral blood. The CDR3 DNA sequence: TGTGCCAGCAGCTTTACAGGGGGAAGGGACGAGCAGTACTTC. Protein product: CASSFTGGRDEQYF.